The 30 T cell receptor beta chains below come from one sample, sequenced in a study of T cell responses to AZD1222 COVID-19 vaccine. Generated by immunoSEQ multiplex PCR, the TCRdb table keeps only in-frame clones and is missing some. Found here are 89,000 or so clones, around 90% of them singletons; the top ten hold around a tenth. This specimen was peripheral blood, taken 28 days after the second AZD1222 dose. Receptor source: an adult who received the AZD1222 COVID-19 vaccine.

This clone showed up just once. The chain combines TRBV14 with TRBJ1-1; 10 nucleotides agree with TRBD1. This CDR3 comprises 16 residues. In germline, CDR1 is SGHDN, CDR2 FVKESK. Trimming at V came to 3 bases and at J to 10 bases, leaving 14 bases not matched to a gene. CDR3: CASSQTGGADYKGAFF. In nucleotides, the CDR3 is TGTGCCAGCAGCCAGACAGGGGGCGCCGATTATAAGGGAGCTTTCTTT.

The chain combines TRBV5-1 with TRBJ1-4; D is perhaps TRBD1 (5 bases). From germline, CDR1 is SGHRS and CDR2 YFSETQ. CDR3 length equals 13 residues. The V gene lost 6 bases and the J gene lost 4 bases, with 10 bases spanning the gap. Written as DNA, the CDR3 is TGCGCCAGCATGGGAGGGGATAATGAAAAACTGTTTTTT. Translating gives CASMGGDNEKLFF.

The V and J genes are TRBV5-5 and TRBJ2-3, with 8 bases matching TRBD2. From germline, CDR1 is SGHKS and CDR2 YYEKEE (reference sequence). This CDR3 spans 16 amino acids. The ends lost 5 bases at V and 0 bases at J; junction bases unmatched: 8. The CDR3 DNA reads as TGTGCCAGCAGGCATTTAGCGGGGACTAGCACAGATACGCAGTATTTT. Amino acids: CASRHLAGTSTDTQYF.

The chain joins TRBV10-1 to TRBJ2-7, with 7 positions matching TRBD1. V was clipped by 3 bases and J by 0 bases; unmatched bases: 2. Germline CDR1 reads WNHNN; CDR2 reads SYGVQD (reference sequence). The CDR3 consists of 14 residues. CDR3 sequence reads: CASSERGPSYEQYF. CDR3 in DNA: TGCGCCAGCAGTGAAAGGGGGCCCTCCTACGAGCAGTACTTC.

The CDR3 coding sequence is TGCGCCAGCAGCTTCGCCAACTCCGACTACAATGAGCAGTTCTTC. Translating gives CASSFANSDYNEQFF. The genes are TRBV5-1 and TRBJ2-1, with unresolved D. Germline V CDR1 and CDR2: SGHRS, YFSETQ. V lost 2 bases and J 3 bases, leaving 12 bases between the germline ends. The CDR3 extends over 15 amino acids.

This sequence joins TRBV19 and TRBJ2-2; D gene ambiguous. CDR1 and CDR2 (germline): LNHDA, SQIVND (reference sequence). The germline V and J ends were trimmed by 5 bases and 6 bases, with 7 bases remaining between them. This CDR3 spans 12 amino acids. CDR3 residues: CASSAMAGELFF. The CDR3, as DNA: TGTGCCAGTAGTGCGATGGCCGGGGAGCTGTTTTTT. The full variable domain, with the rest looked up from reference TRBV19 and TRBJ2-2, is DGGITQSPKYLFRKEGQNVTLSCEQNLNHDAMYWYRQDPGQGLRLIYYSQIVNDFQKGDIAEGYSVSREKKESFPLTVTSAQKNPTAFYLCASSAMAGELFFGEGSRLTVL.

The chain links TRBV19 to TRBJ2-7, with D perhaps TRBD2 (6 bases). Per germline, CDR1 LNHDA and CDR2 SQIVND (reference sequence). Between the trimmed V and J ends, which lost 6 bases and 5 bases, there was a span of 14 bases. The CDR3 extends over 13 amino acids. The CDR3 reads CASRGTTGDEQYF. As DNA, the CDR3 is TGTGCCAGTAGAGGGACCACGGGGGACGAGCAGTACTTC.

The chain carries TRBV7-3 and TRBJ1-1, with 8 bases that match TRBD1. The ends lost 2 bases at V and 6 bases at J; junction bases unmatched: 8. Germline V gene lookup returns CDR1 SGHTA and CDR2 FQGTGA. The CDR3 covers 15 residues. CDR3: CASSLLRTGRPEAFF. The CDR3 region has the DNA TGTGCCAGCAGCTTACTCCGGACAGGGCGCCCTGAAGCTTTCTTT.

This rearrangement joins TRBV2 to TRBJ2-7, with a tentative D call TRBD1 (6 bases). The length of the CDR3 is 13 residues. Germline CDR1 is SNHLY and CDR2 is FYNNEI. Trimming removed 7 bases at V and 0 bases at J, with 10 bases between. The CDR3 protein is CASISRGSYEQYF. The CDR3 DNA reads as TGTGCCAGCATAAGCAGGGGCTCCTACGAGCAGTACTTC. The variable domain in full, completed from reference TRBV2 and TRBJ2-7, reads EPEVTQTPSHQVTQMGQEVILRCVPISNHLYFYWYRQILGQKVEFLVSFYNNEISEKSEIFDDQFSVERPDGSNFTLKIRSTKLEDSAMYFCASISRGSYEQYFGPGTRLTVT.

V usage is TRBV5-1 and J usage is TRBJ2-7; 13 bases fit TRBD2. This CDR3 contains 16 residues. V trimming: 0 bases; J trimming: 1 base; junction bases outside the gene matches: 1. The germline CDR1 and CDR2 sequences are SGHRS and YFSETQ. CDR3 region: CASSLATSGGSYEQYF. The CDR3 region has the DNA TGCGCCAGCAGCTTGGCGACTAGCGGGGGGTCCTACGAGCAGTACTTC. The entire variable domain, with the rest obtained from reference TRBV5-1 and TRBJ2-7, is as follows: KAGVTQTPRYLIKTRGQQVTLSCSPISGHRSVSWYQQTPGQGLQFLFEYFSETQRNKGNFPGRFSGRQFSNSRSEMNVSTLELGDSALYLCASSLATSGGSYEQYFGPGTRLTVT.

For the CDR3, the DNA is TGCGCCAGCAGCTTGCCCCGGGACAGGGGGCGAGGCACAGATACGCAGTATTTT. Amino acids: CASSLPRDRGRGTDTQYF. This sequence joins TRBV5-1 and TRBJ2-3, with 12 bases identical to TRBD1. CDR1 SGHRS and CDR2 YFSETQ come from the germline V gene. The CDR3 is made up of 18 amino acids. The trim removed 1 base at V and 1 base at J, leaving 7 bases unmatched.

The CDR3 DNA reads TGTGCCATCGGGTCCAGACAGTCTCCTTACTCCTACAATGAGCAGTTCTTC. Translating gives CAIGSRQSPYSYNEQFF. The chain uses TRBV10-3 and TRBJ2-1, with D maybe TRBD1 (5 bases). Trimming left V 8 bases short and J 0 bases short, with 20 bases between. Looked up from germline, CDR1 is ENHRY and CDR2 is SYGVKD. The CDR3 sequence is 17 residues long.

About this clone: At one end the junction does not follow the germline gene, possibly because of a read error. This sequence joins TRBV11-2 and TRBJ1-3, with D hard to call. The CDR3 is 15 amino acids. Germline V gives CDR1 SGHAT, CDR2 FQNNGV. The CDR3 DNA is TGTGCCAGCAGTTTAGGCTCCGGACTGGGAAACACCATATATTTT. It yields the protein CASSLGSGLGNTIYF.

This rearrangement joins TRBV6-1 to TRBJ2-7; D may be TRBD2 (6 bases). V lost 3 bases and J lost 2, with 17 bases in between. This CDR3 comprises 16 residues. Germline V CDR1 and CDR2: MNHNS, SASEGT. CDR3 protein: CASSEVLIGLTYEQYF. The DNA of the CDR3 is TGTGCCAGCAGTGAGGTCCTCATAGGACTAACCTACGAGCAGTACTTC.

The chain is built from TRBV6-1 and TRBJ1-2, with TRBD1 identical over 9 bases. V shed 2 bases and J 2 bases; nucleotides not matched to a gene: 6. Germline-derived CDR1 and CDR2 are MNHNS and SASEGT. The CDR3 covers 16 residues. CDR3 DNA sequence: TGTGCCAGCAGTGAACCCTACAGGGGGCGGAACTATGGCTACACCTTC. This codes for CASSEPYRGRNYGYTF.

V gene TRBV6-5 combines with J gene TRBJ1-2; D uncertain. V lost 5 bases to trimming and J lost 3 bases, with 13 bases between them. This CDR3 contains 14 residues. Germline V gene data show CDR1 as MNHEY and CDR2 as SVGAGI. CDR3 loop: CASSMGTDHYGYTF. The CDR3 bases are TGTGCCAGCAGTATGGGAACAGACCACTATGGCTACACCTTC.

The chain links TRBV29-1 to TRBJ1-1, with a weak D call TRBD1 (5 bases). There are 15 residues in the CDR3. V lost 5 bases and J 2 bases, leaving 18 bases between the germline ends. CDR1 is SQVTM and CDR2 is ANQGSEA in the germline V gene. For the CDR3, the DNA is TGCAGCGTTTCCCCCCCGCTGACAGCCAACACTGAAGCTTTCTTT. Amino acid sequence: CSVSPPLTANTEAFF.

The chain carries TRBV4-2 and TRBJ1-5, with a possible D match to TRBD1 (5 bases). This CDR3 has 15 residues. CDR1 is LGHNA and CDR2 is YNFKEQ in the germline V gene. With 3 bases removed from V and 6 bases from J, the gap between germline ends came to 15 bases. The DNA for the CDR3 is TGTGCCAGCAGCCACCCGATGGGGGAAGGTCAGCCCCAGCATTTT. This encodes CASSHPMGEGQPQHF.

This sequence joins TRBV27 and TRBJ1-2; 7 nucleotides agree with TRBD1. The ends lost 3 bases at V and 1 base at J; junction bases unmatched: 2. Germline V gives CDR1 MNHEY, CDR2 SMNVEV (reference sequence). The CDR3 sequence is 14 residues long. The DNA of the CDR3 is TGTGCCAGCAGTTTGACAGGGATTAACTATGGCTACACCTTC. Translation gives CASSLTGINYGYTF.

V gene TRBV18 combines with J gene TRBJ1-5; 9 bases match TRBD1. The CDR3 has 17 residues. In germline, CDR1 is KGHSH, CDR2 LQKENI. V trimming: 2 bases; J trimming: 5 bases; junction bases outside the gene matches: 10. The CDR3, as DNA: TGTGCCAGCTCACCAAATCTCCGACAGGGGGGGGATCAGCCCCAGCATTTT. It codes for CASSPNLRQGGDQPQHF.

The chain links TRBV12-5 to TRBJ1-5; the D is unclear. The germline V gene has CDR1 LGHNT and CDR2 FRNRAP. Trimming cost V 7 bases and J 5 bases, with 18 bases left between them. The length of the CDR3 is 15 residues. CDR3: CASALDTYTDQPQHF. The CDR3 DNA reads as TGTGCTAGTGCCTTGGATACGTATACAGATCAGCCCCAGCATTTT.

The rearrangement joins TRBV5-1 to TRBJ2-7, with D perhaps TRBD1 (5 bases). CDR3 size: 16 residues. Germline loops: CDR1 SGHRS, CDR2 YFSETQ. V lost 0 bases to trimming and J lost 0 bases, with 13 bases between them. The CDR3 loop is CASSLGQTTNSYEQYF. The CDR3 coding sequence is TGCGCCAGCAGCTTGGGACAGACGACGAACTCCTACGAGCAGTACTTC. Complete variable domain (other parts from reference TRBV5-1 and TRBJ2-7): KAGVTQTPRYLIKTRGQQVTLSCSPISGHRSVSWYQQTPGQGLQFLFEYFSETQRNKGNFPGRFSGRQFSNSRSEMNVSTLELGDSALYLCASSLGQTTNSYEQYFGPGTRLTVT.

This clone was observed a handful of times. The J gene is TRBJ2-5, the V gene TRBV18, with D uncertain. Trimming pared 3 bases from V and 5 bases from J, leaving 4 bases between. Germline V gene lookup returns CDR1 KGHSH and CDR2 LQKENI. The CDR3 totals 11 residues. CDR3 protein: CASSPGETQYF. The CDR3 DNA reads TGTGCCAGCTCACCGGGGGAGACCCAGTACTTC. The complete variable domain, with remaining parts taken from reference TRBV18 and TRBJ2-5, reads NAGVMQNPRHLVRRRGQEARLRCSPMKGHSHVYWYRQLPEEGLKFMVYLQKENIIDESGMPKERFSAEFPKEGPSILRIQQVVRGDSAAYFCASSPGETQYFGPGTRLLVL.

The V and J genes are TRBV9 and TRBJ2-5; no clear D gene. V lost 2 bases and J lost 0, with 11 bases in between. The CDR3 is 15 residues long. The germline CDR1 and CDR2 sequences are SGDLS and YYNGEE. CDR3 loop: CASSVSGSDQETQYF. In DNA, the CDR3 is TGTGCCAGCAGCGTTTCCGGCAGCGACCAAGAGACCCAGTACTTC.

This chain connects TRBV5-1 to TRBJ1-1, with 7 positions matching TRBD1. The CDR3 contains 14 residues. J gave up 3 bases and V 2 bases, and 4 bases lay outside the gene matches. Germline CDR1 and CDR2: SGHRS and YFSETQ. The chain's CDR3 is CASSLQGLDTEAFF. The CDR3 DNA follows: TGCGCCAGCAGCTTACAGGGGCTAGACACTGAAGCTTTCTTT.

The chain combines TRBV11-2 with TRBJ1-2; D gene unclear. Trimming stripped 4 bases from V and 8 bases from J, with 14 bases between. Germline V lookup: CDR1 SGHAT, CDR2 FQNNGV. There are 13 residues in the CDR3. CDR3 region: CASSSGSEGGYTF. Written as DNA, the CDR3 is TGTGCCAGCAGCTCCGGGTCGGAGGGCGGCTACACCTTC.

The CDR3 sequence is CASSRGVSTDTQYF. For the CDR3, the DNA is TGTGCCAGCAGCAGGGGAGTGAGCACAGATACGCAGTATTTT. The chain employs TRBV7-9 and TRBJ2-3; D is possibly TRBD1 or TRBD2 (5 bases each). Per the germline V gene, CDR1 is SEHNR and CDR2 is FQNEAQ (reference sequence). The ends were cut back, 5 bases at V and 0 bases at J, with 9 bases in the middle. The CDR3 totals 14 residues.

The chain links TRBV4-1 to TRBJ1-4; 9 bases align to TRBD1. This CDR3 has 19 residues. Germline CDR1 and CDR2: MGHRA and YSYEKL. J gave up 5 bases and V 4 bases, and 17 bases lay outside the gene matches. CDR3 in amino acids: CASSPIREGRQGGNEKLFF. CDR3 DNA: TGCGCCAGCAGCCCAATCCGCGAAGGGAGACAGGGGGGGAATGAAAAACTGTTTTTT.

The chain uses TRBV19 and TRBJ1-2, with D unresolved. Germline assignment: CDR1 LNHDA and CDR2 SQIVND (reference sequence). The ends were cut back, 3 bases at V and 5 bases at J, with 7 bases in the middle. This CDR3 spans 12 amino acids. This chain's CDR3 is CASSIRRYGYTF. The CDR3 DNA reads TGTGCCAGTAGTATTCGAAGATATGGCTACACCTTC.

This clone was counted once. The chain combines TRBV29-1 with TRBJ2-5; no reliable D call. This CDR3 is built from 13 residues. Germline CDR1 reads SQVTM; CDR2 reads ANQGSEA. Trimming stripped 1 base from V and 2 bases from J, with 8 bases between. For the CDR3, the DNA is TGCAGCGTTGAAGGGAGTCTACAAGAGACCCAGTACTTC. Translation gives CSVEGSLQETQYF.